This T cell receptor (beta chain) was sequenced during a study of blood T cell repertoires in COVID-19. In the study overall: Both acute and convalescent COVID-19 samples were obtained from the United States, Italy and Spain. From T cells, B-cell-depleted T cells, or PBMCs came the material, which was cDNA or gDNA.

This clone was seen more than once but under ten times. This CDR3 contains 15 residues. The V end lost 3 bases, the J end lost 5 bases, and 16 bases lay between the germline ends. Looked up from germline, CDR1 is SNHLY and CDR2 is FYNNEI. Original data processing: Amplified reference gene primers provided the basis for estimating nucleated cell counts. The protocol was immunoSEQ multiplex PCR, while the TCRdb copy is restricted to in-frame clones and leaves out a portion. From that table come the V and J calls and clone size; the DNA was used to work out D and trimming. The sample yields around 150,000 clones, 85% to 90% seen once.

This chain uses TRBV2 with TRBJ2-5; TRBD2 might be the D (6 bases). The sample was peripheral blood. The receptor comes from a man in his fifties with active COVID-19. The CDR3 here is CASSDARRGAETQYF. The CDR3 nucleotides read TGTGCCAGCAGTGACGCTAGGCGCGGGGCTGAGACCCAGTACTTC.